The rows below give T cell receptor beta chains drawn from one sample of a study of blood T cell repertoires in COVID-19. The assay was immunoSEQ multiplex PCR, and TCRdb's table has in-frame clones only and misses some. The table has around 45,000 clones, 70% to 90% seen once; the top ten hold 7.5% to 10%. What was sequenced was peripheral blood. All receptors derive from a human donor in a cohort sampled during active COVID-19. The CDR3 runs from the conserved cysteine through the conserved F or W. Fields, in order: V gene, J gene, clone size, D gene, CDR3 protein, CDR3 DNA. D genes are given only for firm matches. Clone size is given for some rows only: seen once, a few or many times, or a class if the clone is expanded.

v_call: TRBV30; j_call: TRBJ1-1; clone_size: -; d_call: -; cdr3_aa: CAWTPGGWGNTEAFF; cdr3_nt: TGTGCCTGGACCCCGGGGGGTTGGGGGAACACTGAAGCTTTCTTT
v_call: TRBV6-2/TRBV6-3; j_call: TRBJ2-7; clone_size: -; d_call: TRBD1; cdr3_aa: CASSPNRGTGEQYF; cdr3_nt: TGTGCCAGCAGTCCAAACAGGGGAACAGGCGAGCAGTACTTC
v_call: TRBV27; j_call: TRBJ1-2; clone_size: few; d_call: -; cdr3_aa: CASSLGGSNYGYTF; cdr3_nt: TGTGCCAGCAGTTTAGGGGGGAGCAACTATGGCTACACCTTC
v_call: TRBV15; j_call: TRBJ2-1; clone_size: -; d_call: -; cdr3_aa: CATSRPDTYLTNEQFF; cdr3_nt: TGTGCCACCAGCAGACCAGACACCTACTTGACGAATGAGCAGTTCTTC
v_call: TRBV7-2; j_call: TRBJ1-6; clone_size: -; d_call: TRBD1; cdr3_aa: CASSPTGQNSPLHF; cdr3_nt: TGTGCCAGCAGCCCGACAGGGCAAAATTCACCCCTCCACTTT
v_call: TRBV5-1; j_call: TRBJ2-5; clone_size: -; d_call: -; cdr3_aa: CASSSDRYSETQYF; cdr3_nt: TGCGCCAGCAGCTCCGACAGGTATTCGGAGACCCAGTACTTC
v_call: TRBV5-1; j_call: TRBJ2-7; clone_size: -; d_call: -; cdr3_aa: CASRSGSYEQYF; cdr3_nt: TGCGCCAGCAGGTCCGGCTCCTACGAGCAGTACTTC
v_call: TRBV10-3; j_call: TRBJ1-1; clone_size: -; d_call: -; cdr3_aa: CAISESSDNTEAFF; cdr3_nt: TGTGCCATCAGTGAGTCTTCAGATAACACTGAAGCTTTCTTT
v_call: TRBV5-1; j_call: TRBJ2-2; clone_size: -; d_call: TRBD1; cdr3_aa: CASSSLPWGQGAAGELFF; cdr3_nt: TGCGCCAGCAGCTCTCTTCCTTGGGGACAGGGGGCCGCCGGGGAGCTGTTTTTT
v_call: TRBV6-4; j_call: TRBJ1-4; clone_size: -; d_call: TRBD1; cdr3_aa: CASSDEAGTGGLGEKLFF; cdr3_nt: TGTGCCAGCAGTGACGAGGCCGGGACAGGGGGTTTGGGGGAAAAACTGTTTTTT
v_call: TRBV6-5; j_call: TRBJ1-5; clone_size: -; d_call: TRBD1; cdr3_aa: CASKSTGGAKPQHF; cdr3_nt: TGTGCCAGCAAATCGACAGGGGGCGCGAAGCCCCAGCATTTT
v_call: TRBV2; j_call: TRBJ2-7; clone_size: -; d_call: TRBD1; cdr3_aa: CASSAGTGDIYEQYF; cdr3_nt: TGTGCCAGCAGTGCCGGGACAGGGGATATCTACGAGCAGTACTTC
v_call: TRBV7-2; j_call: TRBJ1-3; clone_size: once; d_call: -; cdr3_aa: CASSVYSGNTIYF; cdr3_nt: TGTGCCAGCAGCGTATACTCTGGAAACACCATATATTTT
v_call: TRBV15; j_call: TRBJ2-7; clone_size: -; d_call: TRBD2; cdr3_aa: CATSRTSGLAEQYF; cdr3_nt: TGTGCCACCAGCAGAACTAGCGGATTAGCCGAGCAGTACTTC
v_call: TRBV25-1; j_call: TRBJ2-5; clone_size: -; d_call: -; cdr3_aa: CASSGEAAQETQYF; cdr3_nt: TGTGCCAGCAGTGGGGAGGCGGCCCAAGAGACCCAGTACTTC
v_call: TRBV9; j_call: TRBJ2-3; clone_size: once; d_call: -; cdr3_aa: CASSVSTGYGDTQYF; cdr3_nt: TGTGCCAGCAGCGTATCGACTGGGTACGGGGATACGCAGTATTTT
v_call: TRBV9; j_call: TRBJ1-1; clone_size: -; d_call: -; cdr3_aa: CASSVREKAEAFF; cdr3_nt: TGTGCCAGCAGCGTACGGGAGAAAGCTGAAGCTTTCTTT
v_call: TRBV4-1; j_call: TRBJ1-2; clone_size: -; d_call: -; cdr3_aa: CASSQKVAGLPAGGGYTF; cdr3_nt: TGCGCCAGCAGCCAAAAGGTCGCAGGCCTTCCCGCGGGTGGTGGCTACACCTTC
v_call: TRBV7-2; j_call: TRBJ2-7; clone_size: -; d_call: -; cdr3_aa: CASSLLRTDSSYEQYF; cdr3_nt: TGTGCCAGCAGCTTACTTAGGACAGATAGCTCCTACGAGCAGTACTTC
v_call: TRBV5-4; j_call: TRBJ2-1; clone_size: -; d_call: -; cdr3_aa: CASSLPYEQFF; cdr3_nt: TGTGCCAGCAGCCTACCCTATGAGCAGTTCTTC
v_call: TRBV5-1; j_call: TRBJ1-2; clone_size: once; d_call: TRBD1; cdr3_aa: CASSPGTGARGYTF; cdr3_nt: TGCGCCAGCAGCCCCGGGACAGGGGCACGTGGCTACACCTTC
v_call: TRBV13; j_call: TRBJ1-1; clone_size: once; d_call: TRBD1; cdr3_aa: CASSQGGGASEAFF; cdr3_nt: TGTGCCAGCAGCCAAGGAGGGGGCGCCAGTGAAGCTTTCTTT
v_call: TRBV11-3; j_call: TRBJ1-1; clone_size: -; d_call: -; cdr3_aa: CASSLATSTEAFF; cdr3_nt: TGTGCCAGCAGCTTAGCGACTTCCACTGAAGCTTTCTTT
v_call: TRBV5-4; j_call: TRBJ2-2; clone_size: -; d_call: TRBD1; cdr3_aa: CASSLWAGQGYGTGELFF; cdr3_nt: TGTGCCAGCAGCTTGTGGGCGGGACAGGGTTACGGGACCGGGGAGCTGTTTTTT
v_call: TRBV19; j_call: TRBJ1-4; clone_size: -; d_call: -; cdr3_aa: CASSPLGTLGEKLFF; cdr3_nt: TGTGCCAGTAGTCCTCTCGGGACTCTGGGTGAAAAACTGTTTTTT
v_call: TRBV2; j_call: TRBJ2-7; clone_size: -; d_call: TRBD1; cdr3_aa: CASRSGTGGYEQYF; cdr3_nt: TGTGCCAGCAGGTCCGGGACAGGGGGTTACGAGCAGTACTTC